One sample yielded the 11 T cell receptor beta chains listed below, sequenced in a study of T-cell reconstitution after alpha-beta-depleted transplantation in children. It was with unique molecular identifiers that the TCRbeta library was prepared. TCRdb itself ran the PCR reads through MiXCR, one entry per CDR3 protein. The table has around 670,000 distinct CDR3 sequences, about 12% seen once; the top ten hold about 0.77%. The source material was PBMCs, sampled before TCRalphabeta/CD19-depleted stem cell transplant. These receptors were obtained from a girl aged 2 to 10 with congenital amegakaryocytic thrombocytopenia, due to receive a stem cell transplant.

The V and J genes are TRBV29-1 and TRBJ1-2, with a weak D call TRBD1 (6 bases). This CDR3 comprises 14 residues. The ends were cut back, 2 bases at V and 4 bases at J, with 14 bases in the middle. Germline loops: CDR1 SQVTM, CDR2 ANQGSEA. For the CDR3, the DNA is TGCAGCGTTGAATCGGTGGGGGCAGGCTATGGCTACACCTTC. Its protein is CSVESVGAGYGYTF.

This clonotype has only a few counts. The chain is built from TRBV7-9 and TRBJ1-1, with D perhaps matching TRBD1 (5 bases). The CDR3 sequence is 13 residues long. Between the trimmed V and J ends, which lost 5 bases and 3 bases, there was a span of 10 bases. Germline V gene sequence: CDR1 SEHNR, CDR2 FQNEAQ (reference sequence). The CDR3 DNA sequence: TGTGCCAGCAGCCGGGGCGGATACACTGAAGCTTTCTTT. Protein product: CASSRGGYTEAFF.

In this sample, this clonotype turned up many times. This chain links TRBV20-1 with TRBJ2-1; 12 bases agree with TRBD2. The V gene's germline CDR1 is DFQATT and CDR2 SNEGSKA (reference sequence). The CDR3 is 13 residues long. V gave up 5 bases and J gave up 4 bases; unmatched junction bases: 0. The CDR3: CSAGLAGYNEQFF. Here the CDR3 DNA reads TGCAGTGCTGGACTAGCGGGATACAATGAGCAGTTCTTC.

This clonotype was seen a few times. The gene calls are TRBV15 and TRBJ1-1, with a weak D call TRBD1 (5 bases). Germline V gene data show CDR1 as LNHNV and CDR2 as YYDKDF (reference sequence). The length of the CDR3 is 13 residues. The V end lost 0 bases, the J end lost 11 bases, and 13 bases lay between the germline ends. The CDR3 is CATSRDLGGDAFF. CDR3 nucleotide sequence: TGTGCCACCAGCAGAGATCTCGGTGGGGACGCTTTCTTT.

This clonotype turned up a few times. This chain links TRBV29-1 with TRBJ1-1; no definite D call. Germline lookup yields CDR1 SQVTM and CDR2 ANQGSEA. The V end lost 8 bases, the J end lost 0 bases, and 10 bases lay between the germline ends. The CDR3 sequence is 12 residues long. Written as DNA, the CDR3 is TGCAGCTTTTGGGCGGTGAACACTGAAGCTTTCTTT. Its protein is CSFWAVNTEAFF.

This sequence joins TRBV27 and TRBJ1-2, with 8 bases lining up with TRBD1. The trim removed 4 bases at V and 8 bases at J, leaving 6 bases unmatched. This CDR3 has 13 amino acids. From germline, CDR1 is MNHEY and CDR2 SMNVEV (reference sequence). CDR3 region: CASSYRGGWGYTF. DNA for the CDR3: TGTGCCAGCAGTTACAGGGGGGGTTGGGGCTACACCTTC.

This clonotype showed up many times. Written as DNA, the CDR3 is TGCGCCAGCAGCTTCTCAAAAAGCGGGACCGGGGAGCTGTTTTTT. Its protein product is CASSFSKSGTGELFF. V gene TRBV5-1 combines with J gene TRBJ2-2; D might be TRBD2 (6 bases). Germline V gene lookup returns CDR1 SGHRS and CDR2 YFSETQ. This CDR3 has 15 amino acids. Trimming took off 2 bases at V and 5 bases at J, with 13 bases between the two ends.

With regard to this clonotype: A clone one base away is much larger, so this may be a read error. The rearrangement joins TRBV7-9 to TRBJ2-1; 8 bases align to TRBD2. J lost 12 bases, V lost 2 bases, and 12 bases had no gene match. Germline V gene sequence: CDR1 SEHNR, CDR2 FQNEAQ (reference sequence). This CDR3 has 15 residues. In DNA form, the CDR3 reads TGTGCCAGCAGCTTAAATAGCGGGGCGTCGCATGTGCAGTTCTTC. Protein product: CASSLNSGASHVQFF.

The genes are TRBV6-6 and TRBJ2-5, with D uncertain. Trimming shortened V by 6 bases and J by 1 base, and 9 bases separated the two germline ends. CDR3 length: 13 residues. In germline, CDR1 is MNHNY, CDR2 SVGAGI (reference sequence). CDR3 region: CASRWALQETQYF. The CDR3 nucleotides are TGTGCCAGCAGATGGGCCCTCCAAGAGACCCAGTACTTC.

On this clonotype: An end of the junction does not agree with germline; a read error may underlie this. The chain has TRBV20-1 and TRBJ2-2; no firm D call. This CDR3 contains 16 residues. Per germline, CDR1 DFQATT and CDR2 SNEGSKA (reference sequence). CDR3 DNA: TGCTGTGCTAGAGATGTTAAAGCCCTCACCACCGGGGAGCTGTTTTTT. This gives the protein CCARDVKALTTGELFF.

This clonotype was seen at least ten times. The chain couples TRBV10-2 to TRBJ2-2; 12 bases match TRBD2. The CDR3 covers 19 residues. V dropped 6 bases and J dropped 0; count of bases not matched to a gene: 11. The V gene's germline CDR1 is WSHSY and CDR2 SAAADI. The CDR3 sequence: CASSSTSGSVAANTGELFF. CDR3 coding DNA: TGCGCCAGCAGCTCGACTAGCGGGAGTGTTGCCGCGAACACCGGGGAGCTGTTTTTT.